This TCR beta chain appears in the sequencing data of a study of response to subunit inactivated influenza vaccine. MiXCR, run by TCRdb on the RT-PCR reads, gives a single entry per CDR3 protein. The profile shows over 750,000 distinct CDR3 sequences, around 20% of them singletons. Study-level findings and limits: That few new T cells are recruited by each seasonal influenza vaccination was the authors' suggestion.

About this clonotype itself: Its target is unknown.

Looked up from germline, CDR1 is SGHRS and CDR2 is YFSETQ. V was pared by 4 bases and J by 3 bases, with 6 bases of the junction left unmatched. This CDR3 contains 14 residues. The sequencing here drew on PBMCs from blood, taken 5 days after vaccination. The sequence derives from a man in his fifties who received an inactivated influenza vaccine. The chain recombines TRBV5-1 with TRBJ2-5; 7 nucleotides line up with TRBD2. Here the CDR3 reads CASSPGRGEETQYF. CDR3 nucleotide sequence: TGCGCCAGCAGCCCGGGACGGGGGGAAGAGACCCAGTACTTC. The full variable domain, in which reference TRBV5-1 and TRBJ2-5 provide the parts outside the CDR3, is KAGVTQTPRYLIKTRGQQVTLSCSPISGHRSVSWYQQTPGQGLQFLFEYFSETQRNKGNFPGRFSGRQFSNSRSEMNVSTLELGDSALYLCASSPGRGEETQYFGPGTRLLVL.